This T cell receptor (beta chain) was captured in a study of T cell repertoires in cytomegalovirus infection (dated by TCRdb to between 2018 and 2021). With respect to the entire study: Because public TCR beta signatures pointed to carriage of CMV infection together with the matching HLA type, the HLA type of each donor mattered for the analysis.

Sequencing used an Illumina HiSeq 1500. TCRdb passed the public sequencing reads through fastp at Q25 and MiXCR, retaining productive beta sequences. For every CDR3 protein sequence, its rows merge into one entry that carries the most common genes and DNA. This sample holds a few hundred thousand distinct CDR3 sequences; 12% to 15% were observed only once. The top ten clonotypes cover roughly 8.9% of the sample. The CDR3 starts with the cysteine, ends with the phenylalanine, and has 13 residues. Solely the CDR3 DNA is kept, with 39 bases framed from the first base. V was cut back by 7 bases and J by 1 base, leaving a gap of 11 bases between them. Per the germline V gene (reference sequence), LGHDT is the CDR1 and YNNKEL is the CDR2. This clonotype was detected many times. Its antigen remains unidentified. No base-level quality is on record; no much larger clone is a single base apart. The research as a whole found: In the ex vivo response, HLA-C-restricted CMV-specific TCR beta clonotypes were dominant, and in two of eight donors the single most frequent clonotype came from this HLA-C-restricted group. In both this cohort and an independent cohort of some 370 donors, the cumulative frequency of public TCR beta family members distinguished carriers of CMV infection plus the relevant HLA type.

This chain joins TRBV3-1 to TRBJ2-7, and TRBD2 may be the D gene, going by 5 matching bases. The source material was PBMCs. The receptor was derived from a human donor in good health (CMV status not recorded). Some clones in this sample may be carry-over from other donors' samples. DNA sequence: TGTGCCAGCACCTCAAGCGGTTCCTACGAGCAGTACTTC. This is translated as CASTSSGSYEQYF.